This T cell receptor (beta chain) derives from a study of T cell responses to AZD1222 COVID-19 vaccine. Study details: Doses given second, at about 4 or about 12 weeks, were pooled. Whole-study results and caveats: Regions left unmutated in variants are reportedly the target of nearly half of spike-specific TCRs. Baseline seropositivity occurred in only 5 or 6 AZD1222 recipients. Vaccination with two AZD1222 doses was followed by a rise in Spike-specific TCR breadth and depth.

Some clones are missing from TCRdb's copy, which holds only in-frame ones; the method was immunoSEQ multiplex PCR. The data contain around 60,000 clones, roughly 90% of them seen just once; the ten biggest clones take up just under 5%. V was pared by 4 bases and J by 6 bases, with 12 bases of the junction left unmatched. This CDR3 comprises 16 residues. Germline V gene lookup returns CDR1 SGDLS and CDR2 YYNGEE. This clone came up once. Its antigen is not known. Sequencing was performed on peripheral blood, taken on day 0 of AZD1222 vaccination. This clonotype was obtained from an adult in good health. The chain employs TRBV9 and TRBJ2-1; TRBD2 aligns across 8 bases. CDR3 DNA: TGTGCCAGCAGCCCCCTGGGGGCGGGGGGAGGCAATGAGCAGTTCTTC. Protein sequence: CASSPLGAGGGNEQFF.